The rows below give T cell receptor beta chains drawn from one sample of a study of blood T cell repertoires in COVID-19. Using immunoSEQ multiplex PCR, the repertoire was profiled, and TCRdb retains in-frame clones only, with some absent. The table shows 150,000 to 200,000 clones, with 79% occurring only once. What was sequenced was peripheral blood. Receptors were obtained from a woman aged 60 to 75 with COVID-19, enrolled during active disease. Each CDR3 is given with its conserved first and last residue. The order of the fields is D gene, clone size, CDR3 length, V gene, J gene, CDR3 DNA, CDR3 protein. D genes are given only for firm matches. Size is stated for part of the rows, as once, few or many counts, or as a class when the clone is expanded.

.	.	16	TRBV3-1/TRBV3-2	TRBJ2-2	TGTGCCAGCAGCGTCCGGACAGTAACGAACACCGGGGAGCTGTTTTTT	CASSVRTVTNTGELFF
TRBD2	few	16	TRBV5-8	TRBJ2-1	TGTGCCAGCAGCTATTTCCCCGGCGGGGGGGGCAATGAGCAGTTCTTC	CASSYFPGGGGNEQFF
TRBD1	.	14	TRBV5-1	TRBJ2-5	TGCGCCAGCAGCTTAGGGACAGTCCAAGAGACCCAGTACTTC	CASSLGTVQETQYF
TRBD1	.	17	TRBV10-3	TRBJ2-6	TGTGCCATCAGGGGGGACAGGGCTTTCTCTGGGGCCAACGTCCTGACTTTC	CAIRGDRAFSGANVLTF
TRBD2	.	18	TRBV7-3	TRBJ2-2	TGTGCCAGCAGCTTAAAACGGAGGACGGGAGGGGACACCGGGGAGCTGTTTTTT	CASSLKRRTGGDTGELFF
TRBD1	.	14	TRBV9	TRBJ1-2	TGTGCCAGCAGCTCCGGGACAGGGGGCTATGGCTACACCTTC	CASSSGTGGYGYTF
.	once	12	TRBV18	TRBJ2-2	TGTGCCAGCTCACCACGAGGCTCGGAGCTGTTTTTT	CASSPRGSELFF
.	.	12	TRBV10-3	TRBJ2-5	TGTGCCATCAGCCAGGCACAAGAGACCCAGTACTTC	CAISQAQETQYF
.	few	15	TRBV15	TRBJ1-4	TGTGCCACCAGCAGAGACTATGCAACTAATGAAAAACTGTTTTTT	CATSRDYATNEKLFF
TRBD1	.	15	TRBV19	TRBJ1-2	TGTGCCAGTAGTGTCGGAGGGACAGGGAACTATGGCTACACCTTC	CASSVGGTGNYGYTF
.	few	14	TRBV19	TRBJ1-3	TGTGCCAGTAGTCCTACAGGGACTGGAAACACCATATATTTT	CASSPTGTGNTIYF
.	.	14	TRBV7-9	TRBJ2-1	TGTGCCAGCAGCTTAGTATCCGGGTACAATGAGCAGTTCTTC	CASSLVSGYNEQFF
.	.	13	TRBV6-6	TRBJ1-2	TGTGCCAGCAGTTACTCAGAGGTAAATGGCTACACCTTC	CASSYSEVNGYTF
.	.	14	TRBV19	TRBJ2-7	TGTGCCAGTAGTGGGAACAGGGATTCCTACGAGCAGTACTTC	CASSGNRDSYEQYF